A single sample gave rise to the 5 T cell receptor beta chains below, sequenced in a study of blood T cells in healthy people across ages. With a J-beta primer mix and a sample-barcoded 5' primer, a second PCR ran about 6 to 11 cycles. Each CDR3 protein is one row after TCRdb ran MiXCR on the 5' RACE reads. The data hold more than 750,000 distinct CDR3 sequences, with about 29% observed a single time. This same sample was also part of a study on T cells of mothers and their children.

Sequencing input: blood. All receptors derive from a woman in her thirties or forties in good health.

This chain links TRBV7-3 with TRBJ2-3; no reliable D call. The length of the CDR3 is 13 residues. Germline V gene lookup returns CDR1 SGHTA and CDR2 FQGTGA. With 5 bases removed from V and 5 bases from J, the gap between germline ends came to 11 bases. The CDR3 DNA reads TGTGCCAGCAGCCCTGCCGGCCAAGATACGCAGTATTTT. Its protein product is CASSPAGQDTQYF.

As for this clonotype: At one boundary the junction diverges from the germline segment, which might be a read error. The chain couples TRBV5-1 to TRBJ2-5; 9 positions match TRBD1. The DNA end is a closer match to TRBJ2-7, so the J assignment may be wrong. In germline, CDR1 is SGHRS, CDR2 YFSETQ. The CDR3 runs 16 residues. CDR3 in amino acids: CATSLGTGFVTYEQYF. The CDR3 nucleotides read TGCGCCACCAGCTTGGGGACAGGGTTCGTAACCTACGAGCAGTACTTC.

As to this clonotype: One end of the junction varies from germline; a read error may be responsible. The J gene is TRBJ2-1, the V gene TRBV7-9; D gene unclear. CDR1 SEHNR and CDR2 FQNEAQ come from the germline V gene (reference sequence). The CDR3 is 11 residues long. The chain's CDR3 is CSSSSGNEQFF. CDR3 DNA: TGTTCCAGCTCCTCGGGTAATGAGCAGTTCTTC.

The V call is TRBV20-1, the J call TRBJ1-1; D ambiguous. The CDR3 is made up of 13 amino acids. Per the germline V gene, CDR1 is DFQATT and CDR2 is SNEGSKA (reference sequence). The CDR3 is CRAVNNRNTEAFF. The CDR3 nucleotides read TGCAGAGCTGTCAATAACAGGAACACTGAAGCTTTCTTT.

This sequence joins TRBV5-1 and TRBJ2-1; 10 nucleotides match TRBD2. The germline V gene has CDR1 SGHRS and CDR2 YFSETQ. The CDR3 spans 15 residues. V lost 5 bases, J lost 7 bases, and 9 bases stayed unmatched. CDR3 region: CASSQASGGPNEQFF. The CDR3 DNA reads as TGCGCCAGCAGTCAAGCTAGCGGGGGACCAAATGAGCAGTTCTTC.